This T cell receptor beta chain was identified during a study of HIV-infected children after antiretroviral therapy interruption (dated by TCRdb to between 2018 and 2021). For context, the study as a whole: Eight children, all with CD4+ count above 500 and viral load below 50 copies/ml, were included, of whom four were on planned treatment interruption and four were on continuous treatment. A median age of roughly 10 years was recorded in the interruption group, and a median age of 8 years was recorded in the continuous treatment group. Exposure to EBV and CMV had been recorded for most participating children. Interruption-arm samples came from week 0, week 12, end of interruption (week 24 or 48), and about 3 years after study end. In the continuous-treatment arm, samples from corresponding weeks 0, 48 and 150 were analyzed. Alongside thymic output measurements, TCR repertoires of children on planned treatment interruption were compared with TCR repertoires of children on continuous antiretroviral treatment.

The sample's treatment or condition, from its label and the paper: PENTA 11 planned treatment interruption arm or continuous ART arm. The participants were children from the United Kingdom between 2 and 15 years old who had been on ART with at least three drugs for 24 weeks or longer. Cryopreserved PBMCs containing at least 5 million viable cells were required, and a few candidate patients were excluded because of low viable PBMC yield. Using a FACSAria III cell sorter, naive CD4+ CD45RA+ CD45RO- T cells were FACS-sorted out of thawed PBMCs. After sorting, the cells were fixed and RNA was extracted first with the RNeasy FFPE kit and then with the RNeasy Micro kit. Trimming takes 4 bases from V and 3 bases from J, and the germline ends sit 15 bases apart. CDR1 KGHDR and CDR2 SFDVKD are derived from the germline V gene. The CDR3 has 16 amino acids, counting the end cysteine and phenylalanine. The DNA shown is the 48-base CDR3, in frame from base 1.

This clonotype was counted many times. Its antigen remains undetermined. No clone much larger than this one lies a single base away; base qualities are absent. Study-level results and caveats: Sorted CD45RA+ naive cells might include minor non-naive CD45RA+ populations such as EMRA or stem memory cells. In naive CD4+ repertoires of PTI patients, CDR3 sharing between time points fell after interruption began; many sequences were shared between end of interruption and 3 years later. The low number of patients is regarded as a limitation, and the data should be interpreted with caution. The naive CD4+ Gini coefficient rose by the end of treatment interruption, suggesting clonal expansion, and returned to baseline by 3 years.

The library was obtained by 3' RACE. TCR libraries were generated from RNA by a 3' RACE protocol incorporating unique molecular identifiers so that PCR amplification bias could be corrected. As many as 12 amplicon libraries were pooled and then sequenced on an Illumina MiSeq using v2 2x250 paired-end chemistry. In the paper's pipeline: Decombinator was used to process the reads, assigning V and J genes and CDR3 and applying barcode-based correction of errors and PCR bias. Repertoires were subsampled to equal depth before Gini coefficients were calculated with the R ineq package. Three approaches were used to assess CDR3 similarity: GLIPH, Hamming distance and a shared triplet metric. The public reads were quality trimmed at Q25 with fastp and then assembled into clones with MiXCR by TCRdb, keeping productive beta chains. Under each unique CDR3 protein, matching rows form one entry showing the most common genes and DNA. TCRdb's processing, not the study's, gives the V and J calls here. The sample has about 86,000 distinct CDR3 sequences on record, about 6.3% of them singletons. The top ten clonotypes cover 0.85% to 1.2% of the sample.

The TCR sequence derives from a pool of human donors with HIV. The sample here was CD45RA+ CD4+ T cells from PBMCs, pooled from several time points, taken from a donor given antiretroviral therapy, either interrupted or continuous. This specimen's cell subset or site label, per the study, means: naive CD4+ CD45RA+ CD45RO- T cells. The chain links TRBV24-1 with TRBJ1-5; D gene: possibly TRBD1, on 5 matching bases. The nucleotides are TGTGCCACCAGTGACCCGACACAGGTCCCCAATCAGCCCCAGCATTTT. It is translated as CATSDPTQVPNQPQHF.